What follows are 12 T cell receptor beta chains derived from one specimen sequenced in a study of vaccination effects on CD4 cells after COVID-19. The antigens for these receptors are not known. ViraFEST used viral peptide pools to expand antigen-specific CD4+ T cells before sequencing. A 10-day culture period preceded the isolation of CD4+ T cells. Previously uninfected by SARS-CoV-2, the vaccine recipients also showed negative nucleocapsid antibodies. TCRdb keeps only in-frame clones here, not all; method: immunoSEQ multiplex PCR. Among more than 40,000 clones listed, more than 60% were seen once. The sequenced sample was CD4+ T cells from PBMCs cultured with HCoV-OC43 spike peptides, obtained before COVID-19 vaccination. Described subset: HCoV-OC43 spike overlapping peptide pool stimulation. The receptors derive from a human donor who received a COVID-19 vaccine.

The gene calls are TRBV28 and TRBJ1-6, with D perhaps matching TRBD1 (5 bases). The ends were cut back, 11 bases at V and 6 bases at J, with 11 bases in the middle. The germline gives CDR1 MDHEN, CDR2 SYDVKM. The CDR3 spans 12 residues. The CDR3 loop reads CAARDLNSPLHF. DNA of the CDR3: TGTGCCGCTCGGGACCTTAATTCACCCCTCCACTTT.

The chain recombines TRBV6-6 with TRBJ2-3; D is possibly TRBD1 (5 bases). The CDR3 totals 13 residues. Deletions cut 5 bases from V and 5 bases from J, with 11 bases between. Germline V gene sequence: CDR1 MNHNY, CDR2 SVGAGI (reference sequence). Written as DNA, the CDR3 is TGTGCCAGCAGTCTGGTCAGGGAAGATACGCAGTATTTT. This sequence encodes CASSLVREDTQYF.

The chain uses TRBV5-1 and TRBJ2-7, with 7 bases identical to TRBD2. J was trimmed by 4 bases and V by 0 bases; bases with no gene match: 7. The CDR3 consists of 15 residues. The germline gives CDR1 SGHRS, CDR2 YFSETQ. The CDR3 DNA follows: TGCGCCAGCAGCTTGGAGCCGAGGGGAGGGTACGAGCAGTACTTC. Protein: CASSLEPRGGYEQYF.

The CDR3, as DNA: TGTGCCAGCAGGCCAAGTACGACAGGCACCTACGAGCAGTACTTC. Its translation is CASRPSTTGTYEQYF. The chain recombines TRBV5-6 with TRBJ2-7, with D perhaps matching TRBD1 (6 bases). V dropped 5 bases and J dropped 2 bases, with 17 bases sitting between them. This CDR3 contains 15 residues. CDR1 and CDR2 from the germline V gene are SGHDT and YYEEEE.

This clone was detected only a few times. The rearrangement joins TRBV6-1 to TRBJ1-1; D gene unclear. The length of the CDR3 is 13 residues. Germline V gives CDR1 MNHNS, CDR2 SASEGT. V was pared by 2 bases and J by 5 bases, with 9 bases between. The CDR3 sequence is CASSEIGGTEAFF. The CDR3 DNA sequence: TGTGCCAGCAGTGAAATAGGCGGGACTGAAGCTTTCTTT.

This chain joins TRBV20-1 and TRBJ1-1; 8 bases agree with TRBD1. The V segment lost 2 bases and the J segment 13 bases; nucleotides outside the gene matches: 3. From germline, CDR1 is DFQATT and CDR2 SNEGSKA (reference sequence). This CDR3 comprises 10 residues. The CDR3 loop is CSARYRGSFF. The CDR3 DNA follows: TGCAGTGCTAGATACAGGGGGAGTTTCTTT.

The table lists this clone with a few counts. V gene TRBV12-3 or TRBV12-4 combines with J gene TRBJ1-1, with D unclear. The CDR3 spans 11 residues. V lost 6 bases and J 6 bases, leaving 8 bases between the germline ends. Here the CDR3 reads CASRGVSEAFF. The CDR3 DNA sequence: TGTGCCAGCAGGGGAGTTTCTGAAGCTTTCTTT.

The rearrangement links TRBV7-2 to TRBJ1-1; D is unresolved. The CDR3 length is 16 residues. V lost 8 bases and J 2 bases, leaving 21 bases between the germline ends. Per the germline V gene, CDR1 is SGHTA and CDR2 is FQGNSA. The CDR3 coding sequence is TGTGCCAGCGGACCTACCGGGCAGATTTCCAACACTGAAGCTTTCTTT. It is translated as CASGPTGQISNTEAFF.

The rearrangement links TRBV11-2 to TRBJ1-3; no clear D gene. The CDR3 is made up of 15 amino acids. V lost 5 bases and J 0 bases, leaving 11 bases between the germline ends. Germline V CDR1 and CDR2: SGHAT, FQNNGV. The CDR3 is CASSETESSGNTIYF. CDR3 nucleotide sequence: TGTGCCAGCAGCGAAACGGAGAGCTCTGGAAACACCATATATTTT.

CDR3 in amino acids: CASSPGQGRQQYF. CDR3 DNA sequence: TGTGCCAGCAGCCCCGGACAGGGCCGTCAGCAGTACTTC. This sequence joins TRBV6-4 and TRBJ2-7, with 8 bases lining up with TRBD1. CDR1 and CDR2 (germline): MRHNA, SNTAGT. The CDR3 sequence is 13 residues long. V shed 6 bases, J shed 8 bases, and the junction held 9 bases outside the gene matches.

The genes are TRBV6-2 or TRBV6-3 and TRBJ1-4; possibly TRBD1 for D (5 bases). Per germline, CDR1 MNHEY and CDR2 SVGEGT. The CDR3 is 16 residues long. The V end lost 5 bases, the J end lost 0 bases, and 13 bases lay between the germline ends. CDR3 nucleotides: TGTGCCAGCAGTCTCAACAGGCCCGCAACTAATGAAAAACTGTTTTTT. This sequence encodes CASSLNRPATNEKLFF.

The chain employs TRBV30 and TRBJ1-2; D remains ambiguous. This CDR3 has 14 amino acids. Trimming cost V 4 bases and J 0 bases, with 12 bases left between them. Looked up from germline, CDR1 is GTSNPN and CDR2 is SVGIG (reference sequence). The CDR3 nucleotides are TGTGCCTGGAAGTCAGCTCCGACTAACTATGGCTACACCTTC. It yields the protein CAWKSAPTNYGYTF.